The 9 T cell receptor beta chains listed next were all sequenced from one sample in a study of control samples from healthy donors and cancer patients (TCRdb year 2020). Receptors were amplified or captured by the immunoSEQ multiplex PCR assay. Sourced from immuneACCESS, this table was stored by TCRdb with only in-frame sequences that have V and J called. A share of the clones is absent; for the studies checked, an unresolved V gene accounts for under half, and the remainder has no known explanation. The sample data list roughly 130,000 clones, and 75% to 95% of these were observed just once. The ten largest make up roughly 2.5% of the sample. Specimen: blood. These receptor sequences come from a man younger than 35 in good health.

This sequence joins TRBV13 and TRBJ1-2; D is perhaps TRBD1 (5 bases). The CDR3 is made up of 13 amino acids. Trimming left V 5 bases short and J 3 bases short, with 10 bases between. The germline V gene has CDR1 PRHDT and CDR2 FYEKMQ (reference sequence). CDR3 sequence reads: CASSPGAYYGYTF. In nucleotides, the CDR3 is TGTGCCAGCAGCCCCGGGGCATACTATGGCTACACCTTC.

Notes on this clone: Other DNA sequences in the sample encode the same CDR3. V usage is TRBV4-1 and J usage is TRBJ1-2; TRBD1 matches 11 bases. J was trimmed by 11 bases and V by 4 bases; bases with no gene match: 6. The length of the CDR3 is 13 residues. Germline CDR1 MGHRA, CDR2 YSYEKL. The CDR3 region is CASSPDRGLGYTF. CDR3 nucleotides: TGCGCCAGCAGCCCGGACAGGGGGCTGGGTTACACCTTC.

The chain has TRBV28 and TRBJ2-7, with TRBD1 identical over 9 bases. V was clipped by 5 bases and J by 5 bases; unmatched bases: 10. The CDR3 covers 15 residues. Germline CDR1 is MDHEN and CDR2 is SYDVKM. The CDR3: CASSPSGTGSHEQYF. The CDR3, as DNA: TGTGCCAGCAGTCCGTCCGGGACAGGGTCCCACGAGCAGTACTTC. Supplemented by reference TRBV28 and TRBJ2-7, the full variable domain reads DVKVTQSSRYLVKRTGEKVFLECVQDMDHENMFWYRQDPGLGLRLIYFSYDVKMKEKGDIPEGYSVSREKKERFSLILESASTNQTSMYLCASSPSGTGSHEQYFGPGTRLTVT.

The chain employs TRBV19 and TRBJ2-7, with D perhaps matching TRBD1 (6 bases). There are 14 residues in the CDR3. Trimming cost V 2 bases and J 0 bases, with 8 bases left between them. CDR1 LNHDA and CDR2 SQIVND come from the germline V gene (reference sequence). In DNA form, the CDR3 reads TGTGCCAGTAGTATAAACAGGGACTCCTACGAGCAGTACTTC. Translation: CASSINRDSYEQYF.

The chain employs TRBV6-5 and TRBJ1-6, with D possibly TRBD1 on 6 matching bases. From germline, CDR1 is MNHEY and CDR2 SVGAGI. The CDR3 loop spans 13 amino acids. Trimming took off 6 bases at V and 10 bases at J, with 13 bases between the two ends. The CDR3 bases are TGTGCCAGCAGACTATTACAGGGCTCACCCCTCCACTTT. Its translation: CASRLLQGSPLHF.

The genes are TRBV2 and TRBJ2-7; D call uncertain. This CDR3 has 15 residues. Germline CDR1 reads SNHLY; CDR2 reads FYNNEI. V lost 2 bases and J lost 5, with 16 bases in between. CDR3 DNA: TGTGCCAGCAGTGAAAACCGGCTTACTAACCACGAGCAGTACTTC. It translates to CASSENRLTNHEQYF.

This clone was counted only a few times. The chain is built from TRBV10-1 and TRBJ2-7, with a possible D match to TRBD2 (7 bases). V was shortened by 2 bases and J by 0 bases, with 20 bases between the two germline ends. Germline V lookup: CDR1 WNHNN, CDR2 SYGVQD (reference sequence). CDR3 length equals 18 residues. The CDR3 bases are TGCGCCAGCAGTGAGACCCCAAGAGGGGGGGACAACTCCTACGAGCAGTACGTC. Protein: CASSETPRGGDNSYEQYV.

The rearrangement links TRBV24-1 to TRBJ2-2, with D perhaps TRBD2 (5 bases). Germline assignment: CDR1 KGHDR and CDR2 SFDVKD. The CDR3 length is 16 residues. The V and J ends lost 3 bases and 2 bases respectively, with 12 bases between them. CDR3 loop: CATSDLSSGNTGELFF. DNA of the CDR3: TGTGCCACCAGTGATCTTAGCAGCGGTAACACCGGGGAGCTGTTTTTT.

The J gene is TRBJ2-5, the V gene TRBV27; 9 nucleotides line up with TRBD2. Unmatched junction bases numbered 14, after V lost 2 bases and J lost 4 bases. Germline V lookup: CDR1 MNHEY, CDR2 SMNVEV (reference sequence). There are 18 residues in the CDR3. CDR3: CASSLGLAGSLVPETQYF. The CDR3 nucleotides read TGTGCCAGCAGTTTAGGGCTAGCGGGATCGTTGGTTCCAGAGACCCAGTACTTC.